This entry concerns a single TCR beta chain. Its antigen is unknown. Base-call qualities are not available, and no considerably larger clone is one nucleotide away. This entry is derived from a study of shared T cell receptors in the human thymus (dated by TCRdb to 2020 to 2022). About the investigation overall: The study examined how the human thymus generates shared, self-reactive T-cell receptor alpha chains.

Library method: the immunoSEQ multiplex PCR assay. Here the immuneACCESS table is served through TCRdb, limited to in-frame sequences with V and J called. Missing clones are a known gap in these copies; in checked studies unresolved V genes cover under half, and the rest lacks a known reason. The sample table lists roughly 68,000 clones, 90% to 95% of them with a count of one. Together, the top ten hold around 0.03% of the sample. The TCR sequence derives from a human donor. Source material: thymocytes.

For the CDR3, the sequence is CSAREPQEQFF. In nucleotides, the sequence is TGCAGTGCTAGAGAGCCGCAAGAGCAGTTCTTC. The sequence links TRBV20-1 to TRBJ2-1; too little of a D gene remains to name it. From a lookup of the germline V gene (reference sequence), CDR1 and CDR2 are DFQATT and SNEGSKA. The CDR3 holds 11 amino acids from the cysteine to the phenylalanine. Only the CDR3 part of the read is kept: 33 bases, read in frame from the first base. The junction shows trimming of 0 bases on V and 10 bases on J, plus 7 bases between the germline ends.